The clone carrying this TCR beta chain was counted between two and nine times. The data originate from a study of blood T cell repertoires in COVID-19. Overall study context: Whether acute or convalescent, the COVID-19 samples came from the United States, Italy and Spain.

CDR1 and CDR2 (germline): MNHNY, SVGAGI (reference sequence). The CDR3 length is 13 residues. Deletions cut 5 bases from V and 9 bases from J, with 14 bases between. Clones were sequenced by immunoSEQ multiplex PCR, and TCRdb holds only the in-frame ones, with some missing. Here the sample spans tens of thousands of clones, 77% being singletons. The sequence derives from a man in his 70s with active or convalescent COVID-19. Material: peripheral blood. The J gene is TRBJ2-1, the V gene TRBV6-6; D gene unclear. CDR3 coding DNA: TGTGCCAGCAGTCCCATCCTTAGTGGTGAGCAGTTCTTC. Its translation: CASSPILSGEQFF.